The clone carrying this T cell receptor beta chain was counted a single time. Germline CDR1 and CDR2: SGHVS and FQNEAQ. The CDR3 is 15 residues long. V was pared by 1 base and J by 0 bases, with 7 bases between. Participants' own reports of clinical history determined their cohort assignment. This sample is part of a study of blood T cell repertoires in COVID-19. Across the study: Collection of acute and convalescent COVID-19 samples took place in the United States, Italy and Spain. PBMCs, B-cell-depleted T cells, or T cells were the source of the cDNA or gDNA that made up the material.

As originally analysed: Cell counts per sample came from amplifying reference gene primers. The method was immunoSEQ multiplex PCR; TCRdb's version includes in-frame clones alone and lacks a portion of them. V, J and clone size are those of that table, while D and trimming were read from the DNA. The data show some 460,000 clones, with roughly nine tenths seen just once and roughly 1.9% held by the top ten. This TCR derives from a woman aged 18-30 years with acute COVID-19. The J gene is TRBJ1-5, the V gene TRBV7-8, with D unclear. Source material: PBMCs or T cells enriched from blood (not recorded which). CDR3 loop: CASSLGVYSNQPQHF. The CDR3 DNA reads as TGTGCCAGCAGCTTAGGCGTTTATAGCAATCAGCCCCAGCATTTT.